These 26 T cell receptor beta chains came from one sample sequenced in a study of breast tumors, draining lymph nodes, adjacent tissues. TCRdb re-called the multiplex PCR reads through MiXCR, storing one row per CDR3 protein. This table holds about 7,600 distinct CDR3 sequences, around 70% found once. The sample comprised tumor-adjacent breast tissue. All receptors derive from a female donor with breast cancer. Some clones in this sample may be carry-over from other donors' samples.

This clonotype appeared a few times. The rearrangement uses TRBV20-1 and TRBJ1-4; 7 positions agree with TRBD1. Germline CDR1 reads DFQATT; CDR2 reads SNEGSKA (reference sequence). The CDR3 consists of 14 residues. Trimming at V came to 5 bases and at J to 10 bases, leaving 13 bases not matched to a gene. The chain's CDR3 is CSARPPGRGAKLFF. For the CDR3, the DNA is TGCAGTGCTCGTCCCCCGGGCAGGGGGGCAAAACTGTTTTTT.

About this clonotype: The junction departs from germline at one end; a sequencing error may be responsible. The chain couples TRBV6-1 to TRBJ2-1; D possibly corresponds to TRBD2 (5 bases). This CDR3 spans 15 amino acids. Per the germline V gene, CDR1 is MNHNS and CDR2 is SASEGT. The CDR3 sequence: CAGSEASGSFDEQFF. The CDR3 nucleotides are TGTGCCGGCAGTGAAGCCAGCGGAAGCTTCGATGAGCAGTTCTTC.

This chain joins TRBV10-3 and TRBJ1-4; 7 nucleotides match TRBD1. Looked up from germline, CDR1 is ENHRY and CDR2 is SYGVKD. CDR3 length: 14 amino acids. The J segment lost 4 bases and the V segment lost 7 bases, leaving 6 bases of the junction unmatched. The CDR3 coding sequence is TGTGCCATCAAGGGAACAGGGGATAATGAAAAACTGTTTTTT. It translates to CAIKGTGDNEKLFF.

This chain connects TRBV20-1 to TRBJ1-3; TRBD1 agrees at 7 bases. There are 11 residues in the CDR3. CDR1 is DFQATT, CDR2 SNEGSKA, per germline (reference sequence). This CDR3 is CYNRGGNTIYF. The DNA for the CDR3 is TGCTACAACAGGGGTGGAAACACCATATATTTT.

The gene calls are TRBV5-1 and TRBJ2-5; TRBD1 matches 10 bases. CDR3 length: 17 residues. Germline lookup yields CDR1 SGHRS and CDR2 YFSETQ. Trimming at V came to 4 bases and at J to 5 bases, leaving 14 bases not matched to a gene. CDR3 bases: TGCGCCAGCAGCCGGGACAGGGGACTCTCTCCGGTCGAGACCCAGTACTTC. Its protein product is CASSRDRGLSPVETQYF.

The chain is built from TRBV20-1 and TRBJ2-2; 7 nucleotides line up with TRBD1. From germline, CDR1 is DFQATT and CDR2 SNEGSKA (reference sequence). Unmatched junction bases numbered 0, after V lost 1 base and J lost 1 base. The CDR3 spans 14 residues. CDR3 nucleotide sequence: TGCAGTGCTAGAGCAGGGGGGAACACCGGGGAGCTGTTTTTT. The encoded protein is CSARAGGNTGELFF.

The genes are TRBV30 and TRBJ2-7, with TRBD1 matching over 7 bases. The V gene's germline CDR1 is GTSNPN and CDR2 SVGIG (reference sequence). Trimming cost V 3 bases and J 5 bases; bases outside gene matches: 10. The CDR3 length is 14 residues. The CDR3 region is CAWSGDRVSHEQYF. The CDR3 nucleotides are TGTGCCTGGAGCGGTGACAGGGTAAGCCACGAGCAGTACTTC.

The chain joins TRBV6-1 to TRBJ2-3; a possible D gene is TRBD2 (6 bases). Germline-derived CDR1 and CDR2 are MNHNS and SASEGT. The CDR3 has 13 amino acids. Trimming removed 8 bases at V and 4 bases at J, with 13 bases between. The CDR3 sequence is CASGLGGADTQYF. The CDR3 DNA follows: TGTGCCAGCGGGCTCGGAGGGGCAGATACGCAGTATTTT.

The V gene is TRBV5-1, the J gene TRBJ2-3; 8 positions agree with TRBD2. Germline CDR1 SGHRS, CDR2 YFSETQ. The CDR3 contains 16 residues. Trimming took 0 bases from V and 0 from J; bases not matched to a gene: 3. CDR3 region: CASSLGLAGSTDTQYF. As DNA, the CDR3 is TGCGCCAGCAGCTTGGGGTTAGCGGGAAGCACAGATACGCAGTATTTT.

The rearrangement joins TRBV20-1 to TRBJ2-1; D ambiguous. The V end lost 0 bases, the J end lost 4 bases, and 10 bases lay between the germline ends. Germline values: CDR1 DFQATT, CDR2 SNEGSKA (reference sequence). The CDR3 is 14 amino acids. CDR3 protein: CSARDLKNYNEQFF. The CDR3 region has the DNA TGCAGTGCTAGAGATCTGAAGAATTACAATGAGCAGTTCTTC.

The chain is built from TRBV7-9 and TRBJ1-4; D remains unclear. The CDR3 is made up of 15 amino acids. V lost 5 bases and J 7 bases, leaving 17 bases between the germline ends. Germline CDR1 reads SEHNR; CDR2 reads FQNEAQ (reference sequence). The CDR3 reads CASSRRGHEGEKLFF. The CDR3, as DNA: TGTGCCAGCAGCCGTCGTGGGCATGAGGGTGAAAAACTGTTTTTT.

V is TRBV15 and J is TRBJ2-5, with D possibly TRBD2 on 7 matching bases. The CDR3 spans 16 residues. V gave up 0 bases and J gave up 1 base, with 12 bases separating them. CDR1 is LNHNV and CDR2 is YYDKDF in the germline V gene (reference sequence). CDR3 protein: CATSREGAGAQETQYF. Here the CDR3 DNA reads TGTGCCACCAGCAGAGAAGGTGCGGGGGCCCAAGAGACCCAGTACTTC.

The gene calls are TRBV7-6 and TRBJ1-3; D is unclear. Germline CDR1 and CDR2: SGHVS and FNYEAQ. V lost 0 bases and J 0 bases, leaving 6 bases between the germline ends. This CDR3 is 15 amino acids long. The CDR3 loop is CASSLAESSGNTIYF. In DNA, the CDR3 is TGTGCCAGCAGCTTAGCTGAGAGCTCTGGAAACACCATATATTTT.

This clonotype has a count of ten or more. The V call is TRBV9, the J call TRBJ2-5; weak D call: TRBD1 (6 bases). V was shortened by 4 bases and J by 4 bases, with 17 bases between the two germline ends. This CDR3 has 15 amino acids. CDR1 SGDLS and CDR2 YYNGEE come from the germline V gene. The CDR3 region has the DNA TGTGCCAGCAGCCCCTACTCAGGGGCAACAGAGACCCAGTACTTC. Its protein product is CASSPYSGATETQYF. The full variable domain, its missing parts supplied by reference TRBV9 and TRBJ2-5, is DSGVTQTPKHLITATGQRVTLRCSPRSGDLSVYWYQQSLDQGLQFLIQYYNGEERAKGNILERFSAQQFPDLHSELNLSSLELGDSALYFCASSPYSGATETQYFGPGTRLLVL.

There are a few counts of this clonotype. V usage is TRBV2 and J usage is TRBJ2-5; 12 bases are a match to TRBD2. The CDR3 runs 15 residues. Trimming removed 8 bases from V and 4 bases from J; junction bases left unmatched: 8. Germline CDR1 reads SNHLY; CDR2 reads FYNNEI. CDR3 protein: CASRLAGGPGETQYF. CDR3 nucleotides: TGTGCCAGCCGGCTAGCGGGGGGGCCTGGAGAGACCCAGTACTTC.

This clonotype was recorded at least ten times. For the CDR3, the DNA is TGTGCCAGCAGCTTAGGAACTAGCGACAGGGAGCTGTTTTTT. Its translation: CASSLGTSDRELFF. The chain has TRBV7-2 and TRBJ2-2; 7 bases align to TRBD2. V lost 1 base and J lost 9; bases outside the gene matches: 5. This CDR3 region has 14 residues. Germline CDR1 SGHTA, CDR2 FQGNSA.

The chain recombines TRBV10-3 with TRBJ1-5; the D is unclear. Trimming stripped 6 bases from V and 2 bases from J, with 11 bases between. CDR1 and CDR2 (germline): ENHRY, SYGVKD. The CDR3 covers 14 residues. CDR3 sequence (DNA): TGTGCCATCAGACCTTCGAACGGCAATCAGCCCCAGCATTTT. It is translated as CAIRPSNGNQPQHF.

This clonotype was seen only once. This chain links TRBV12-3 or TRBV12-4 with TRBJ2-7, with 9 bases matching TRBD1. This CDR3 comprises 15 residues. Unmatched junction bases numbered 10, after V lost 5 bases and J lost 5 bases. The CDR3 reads CASSPPGQGRDEQYF. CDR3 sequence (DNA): TGTGCCAGCAGTCCCCCTGGACAGGGGAGGGACGAGCAGTACTTC.

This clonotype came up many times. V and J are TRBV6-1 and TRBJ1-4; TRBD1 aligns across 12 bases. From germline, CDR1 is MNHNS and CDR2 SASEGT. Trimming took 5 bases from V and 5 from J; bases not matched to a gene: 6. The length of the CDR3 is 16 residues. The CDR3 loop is CASSSGTGGSNEKLFF. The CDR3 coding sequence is TGTGCCAGCAGTTCCGGGACAGGGGGCTCAAATGAAAAACTGTTTTTT.

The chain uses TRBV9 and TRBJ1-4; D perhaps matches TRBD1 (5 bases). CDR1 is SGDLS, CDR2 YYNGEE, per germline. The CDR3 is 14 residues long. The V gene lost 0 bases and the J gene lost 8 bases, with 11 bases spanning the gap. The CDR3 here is CASSVDGGIEKLFF. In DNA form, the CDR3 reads TGTGCCAGCAGCGTAGATGGGGGGATCGAAAAACTGTTTTTT.

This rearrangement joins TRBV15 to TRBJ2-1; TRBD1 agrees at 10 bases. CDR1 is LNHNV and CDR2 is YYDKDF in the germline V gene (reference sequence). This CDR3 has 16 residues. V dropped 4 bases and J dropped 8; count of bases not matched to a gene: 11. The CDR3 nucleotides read TGTGCCACCAGCACCCCCGGGACAGGGGCGCGCTATGAGCAGTTCTTC. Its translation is CATSTPGTGARYEQFF.

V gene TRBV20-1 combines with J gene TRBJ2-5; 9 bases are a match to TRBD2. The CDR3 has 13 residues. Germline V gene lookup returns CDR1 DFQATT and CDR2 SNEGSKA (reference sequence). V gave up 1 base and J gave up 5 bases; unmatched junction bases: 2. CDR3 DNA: TGCAGTGCTAGAGGCAGCGGGGGGGAGACCCAGTACTTC. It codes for CSARGSGGETQYF.

The CDR3 is CASTEPYSTNEKLFF. DNA of the CDR3: TGTGCCAGTACAGAGCCGTATTCAACTAATGAAAAACTGTTTTTT. The chain combines TRBV19 with TRBJ1-4; no firm D call. The CDR3 runs to 15 residues. Germline V gene lookup returns CDR1 LNHDA and CDR2 SQIVND (reference sequence). The ends were cut back, 7 bases at V and 0 bases at J, with 12 bases in the middle.

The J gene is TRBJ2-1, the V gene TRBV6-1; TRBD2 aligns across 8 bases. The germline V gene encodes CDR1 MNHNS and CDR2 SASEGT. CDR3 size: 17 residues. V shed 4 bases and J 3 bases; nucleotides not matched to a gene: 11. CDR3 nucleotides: TGTGCCAGCAGTGTTCTTTCAGCGGGAGAAATCTACAATGAGCAGTTCTTC. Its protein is CASSVLSAGEIYNEQFF.

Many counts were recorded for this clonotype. DNA of the CDR3: TGTGCCAGCTCAAGAATAGGGACAGGGATCAATCAGCCCCAGCATTTT. Encoded protein: CASSRIGTGINQPQHF. The rearrangement joins TRBV18 to TRBJ1-5; 9 bases match TRBD1. Germline V gene lookup returns CDR1 KGHSH and CDR2 LQKENI. The CDR3 runs to 16 residues. The junction had 8 bases not matched to a gene; V was cut back by 5 bases and J by 3 bases. The variable domain in full, completed from reference TRBV18 and TRBJ1-5, reads NAGVMQNPRHLVRRRGQEARLRCSPMKGHSHVYWYRQLPEEGLKFMVYLQKENIIDESGMPKERFSAEFPKEGPSILRIQQVVRGDSAAYFCASSRIGTGINQPQHFGDGTRLSIL.

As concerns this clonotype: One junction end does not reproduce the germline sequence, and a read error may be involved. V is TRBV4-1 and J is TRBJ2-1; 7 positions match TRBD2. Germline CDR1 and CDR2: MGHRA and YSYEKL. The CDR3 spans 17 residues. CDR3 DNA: TGTGCCAGCAGCCAAGATTTCTCAGCGGGATTGGGGAATGAGCAGTTCTTC. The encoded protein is CASSQDFSAGLGNEQFF.